The 3 T cell receptor beta chains in this list originate from one sample, sequenced in a study of T cells in pancreatic ductal adenocarcinoma. Generated by immunoSEQ multiplex PCR, the TCRdb table keeps only in-frame clones and is missing some. The table records about 97,000 clones, about 95% of them present only once. No neoadjuvant therapy was given to the selected pancreatic ductal adenocarcinoma patients before their surgery. The specimen sequenced was PBMCs. The source is a human donor with pancreatic ductal adenocarcinoma.

This rearrangement joins TRBV6-5 to TRBJ2-7, with TRBD1 as a possible D gene (6 bases). The CDR3 extends over 15 amino acids. The germline V gene encodes CDR1 MNHEY and CDR2 SVGAGI. V shed 1 base and J shed 0 bases, with 10 bases lying between them. CDR3 protein: CASSYFQGYSYEQYF. The CDR3 DNA is TGTGCCAGCAGTTACTTCCAGGGGTACTCCTACGAGCAGTACTTC.

The chain uses TRBV27 and TRBJ1-1, with a possible D match to TRBD1 (5 bases). This CDR3 spans 13 amino acids. Germline V gene lookup returns CDR1 MNHEY and CDR2 SMNVEV (reference sequence). V lost 6 bases, J lost 0 bases, and 8 bases lay in between. The CDR3 DNA is TGTGCCAGCAGACAAGGGGTGAACACTGAAGCTTTCTTT. Its protein is CASRQGVNTEAFF.

The rearrangement joins TRBV6-1 to TRBJ1-2; D is possibly TRBD1 (5 bases). Germline CDR1 reads MNHNS; CDR2 reads SASEGT. Trimming cost V 2 bases and J 5 bases, with 18 bases left between them. The CDR3 is made up of 16 amino acids. The CDR3 DNA follows: TGTGCCAGCAGTGAAAATTGGGGCGGAGAGTGGTATGGCTACACCTTC. This translates into CASSENWGGEWYGYTF.